This TCR beta chain was recovered during a study of T cells after yellow fever vaccination. Germline CDR1 SGHRS, CDR2 YFSETQ. The CDR3 extends over 14 amino acids. TCR cDNA was made by 5'RACE template switching, adding a universal primer site and UMIs. TCRdb called the 5' RACE reads again in MiXCR, with one record for every CDR3 protein. Among hundreds of thousands of distinct CDR3 sequences listed, 15% to 20% were seen once. In this sample, this clonotype turned up many times. The junction departs from the called germline gene at one end, perhaps through a read error. J is TRBJ2-3 and V is TRBV5-1; D is undetermined. Material: PBMCs, obtained 15 days after the yellow fever booster vaccination. This sequence originates from a man in his thirties or forties who received the YFV17D yellow fever vaccine. CDR3 DNA sequence: TGTGCCAGCAGCTTAGGGCGGAGCACAGATACGCAGTATTTT. Translation: CASSLGRSTDTQYF. Together with reference TRBV5-1 and TRBJ2-3, the CDR3 gives the full variable domain: KAGVTQTPRYLIKTRGQQVTLSCSPISGHRSVSWYQQTPGQGLQFLFEYFSETQRNKGNFPGRFSGRQFSNSRSEMNVSTLELGDSALYLCASSLGRSTDTQYFGPGTRLTVL.